A single T cell receptor beta chain is shown here with its context. Its binding antigen is unknown. No quality values exist for individual bases; no much larger clone is one base distant. In the germline V gene (reference sequence), CDR1 corresponds to GTSNPN and CDR2 to SVGIG. Compared with germline, V lacks 4 bases and J lacks 7 bases; bases without a gene match: 10. From the cysteine up to the phenylalanine, the CDR3 has a length of 14 residues. Only the CDR3 region is kept as DNA, spanning 42 bases read in frame from base 1. Whole blood was collected in K2EDTA tubes by collaborating institutions according to the institutions' own protocols. Collaborator samples were shipped for TCRbeta analysis as frozen whole blood, isolated PBMCs, or DNA extracted from either sample type. The sample belongs to a study of blood T cell repertoires in COVID-19 (dated by TCRdb to 2018 to 2021). Regarding the study in general: The collaborator samples originated in the United States, Italy and Spain and spanned the acute and convalescent phases of COVID-19. The prospective study material was composed of cDNA or gDNA derived from T cells, B-cell-depleted T cells, or PBMCs. Subjects who had been exposed to COVID-19, were actively infected with it, or had recovered from it provided the deeply sampled blood TCRbeta repertoires that made up the dataset. The repertoires were made available in a free public database intended to serve as a resource for research on the immune response to SARS-CoV-2. The samples were drawn from the first 160 participants of the ongoing ImmuneRACE study and from 950 to 1,500 subjects provided by 6 global collaborators. A de-identified subject ID, COVID-19 status, age in years and sex were almost always included in the sample metadata. Where HLA class I and class II types were available, the types were taken from metadata supplied by the sample provider, not from assay-based typing.

TCRbeta CDR3 regions were amplified from genomic DNA by means of the immunoSEQ Assay, a bias-controlled multiplex PCR. The authors' analysis ran thus. The number of nucleated cells in each sample was estimated from the amplification of reference gene primers within the assay. To quantify the absolute abundance of each unique TCRbeta CDR3 rearrangement, sequence reads were collapsed and filtered. For each sample, productive Simpson clonality was calculated as the square root of Simpson's diversity index over productive rearrangements. Sourced from immuneACCESS, this table was stored by TCRdb with only in-frame sequences that have V and J called. A share of the clones is absent; for the studies checked, an unresolved V gene accounts for under half, and the remainder has no known explanation. V, J and clone size reflect that table, while D and trimming were determined from the DNA. The sample yields about 150,000 clones; about 85% were counted once. In total, the top ten clones hold about 3.2% of the sample.

What the authors observed across the whole study: The amount of clinical and demographic metadata varied by source and participant and was provided uncurated.

Sequencing was performed on peripheral blood. Recombination linked TRBV30 to TRBJ2-7, with 10 middle bases fitting TRBD1. The sequence came from a middle-aged woman with active or convalescent COVID-19. The nucleotide sequence is TGTGCCTGGAACTCCGACCGGACAGGGGGAGAGCAGTACTTC. Its amino acids are CAWNSDRTGGEQYF.